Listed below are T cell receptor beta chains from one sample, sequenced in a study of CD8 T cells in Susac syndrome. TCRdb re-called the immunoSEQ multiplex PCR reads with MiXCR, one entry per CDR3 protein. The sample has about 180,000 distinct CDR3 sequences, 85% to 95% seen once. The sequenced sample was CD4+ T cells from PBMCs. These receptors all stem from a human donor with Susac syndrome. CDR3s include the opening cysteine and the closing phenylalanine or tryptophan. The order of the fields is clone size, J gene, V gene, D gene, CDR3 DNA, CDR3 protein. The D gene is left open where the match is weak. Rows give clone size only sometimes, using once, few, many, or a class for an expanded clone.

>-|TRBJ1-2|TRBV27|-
TGTGCCAGCAGTCGCGGAGGGGGGATAGGCTACACCTTC
CASSRGGGIGYTF
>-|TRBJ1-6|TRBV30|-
TGTGCCTGGAGGTTTCGGGCAGGGAATTCACCCCTCCACTTT
CAWRFRAGNSPLHF
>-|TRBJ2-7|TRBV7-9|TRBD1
TGTGCCAGCAGCCGAGCGGGACAGGGTAACCACGAGCAGTACTTC
CASSRAGQGNHEQYF
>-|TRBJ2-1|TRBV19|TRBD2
TGTGCCAGTAGTATAGCCGGACGAGGGAGGGCGTTCCCTGAGCAGTTCTTC
CASSIAGRGRAFPEQFF
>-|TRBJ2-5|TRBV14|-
TGTGCCAGCAGCCAAGCGGCAAGAGGTGGGACCCAGTACTTC
CASSQAARGGTQYF
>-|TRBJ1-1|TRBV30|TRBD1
TGTGCCTGCCTGGACAGGGTGAACACTGAAGCTTTCTTT
CACLDRVNTEAFF
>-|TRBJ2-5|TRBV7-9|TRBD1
TGTGCCAGCACGGGACAGGGTCAAGAGACCCAGTACTTC
CASTGQGQETQYF
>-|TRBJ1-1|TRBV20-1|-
TGCAGTGCTAGAGCCATCATCCTCGCGAACACTGAAGCTTTCTTT
CSARAIILANTEAFF
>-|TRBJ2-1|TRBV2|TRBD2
TGTGCCAGCAGGATTAGCGGGAGGGTCGATGAGCAGTTCTTC
CASRISGRVDEQFF
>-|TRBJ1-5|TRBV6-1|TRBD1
TGTGCCAGCAGTCCCGGGGACAGGGGACGGGATCAGCCCCAGCATTTT
CASSPGDRGRDQPQHF
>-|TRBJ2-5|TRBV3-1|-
TGTGCCAGCAGCCAAGGGTCGAGCGGCGACCAGAAGACCCAGTACTTC
CASSQGSSGDQKTQYF
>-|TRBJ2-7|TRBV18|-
TGTGCCAGCTCACCCGAACAGGATTCAGGGGAGCAGTACTTC
CASSPEQDSGEQYF
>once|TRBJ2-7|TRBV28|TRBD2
TGTGCCAGCAGTTTGACTAGCAGAGCCTACGAGCAGTACTTC
CASSLTSRAYEQYF
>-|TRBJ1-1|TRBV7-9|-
TGTGCCAGCAGCCCAAAAGACAGGATCTCCCCTGAAGCTTTCTTT
CASSPKDRISPEAFF
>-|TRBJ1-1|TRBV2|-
TGTGCCAGCAGATCACAGCCGAACACTGAAGCTTTCTTT
CASRSQPNTEAFF
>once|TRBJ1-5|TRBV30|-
TGTGCCTGGAGTGGACAGGACTTTTGGGGCAATCAGCCCCAGCATTTT
CAWSGQDFWGNQPQHF
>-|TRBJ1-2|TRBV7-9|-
TGTGCCAGCGAAGGTTATGGCTACACCTTC
CASEGYGYTF
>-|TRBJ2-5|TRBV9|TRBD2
TGTGCCAGCAGCGTAGTGGGACTAGCGGGAGAGACCCAGTACTTC
CASSVVGLAGETQYF